The T cell receptor beta chain described here comes from a study of T cell responses to AZD1222 COVID-19 vaccine. Study-level results: None of the repertoires were sampled until the peak T cell response had passed. Spike was spanned by vaccine-associated CD4 TCRs, with dominance at 160-218 and 743-854.

Clones were read by immunoSEQ multiplex PCR, and TCRdb kept only the in-frame ones, dropping some. This sample has some 150,000 clones, with approximately 90% found just once. This clone was detected a few times. Antigen unknown. Germline assignment: CDR1 SGDLS and CDR2 YYNGEE. The CDR3 contains 15 residues. V was cut by 4 bases and J by 0 bases, with 13 bases left in between. The origin of this receptor is an adult in good health. V gene TRBV9 combines with J gene TRBJ1-1, with D maybe TRBD1 (6 bases). Sequencing was performed on peripheral blood, taken on day 0 of AZD1222 vaccination. CDR3 amino acids: CASSTGDTVNTEAFF. Here the CDR3 DNA reads TGTGCCAGCAGCACCGGGGACACCGTGAACACTGAAGCTTTCTTT.